Each of the 32 T cell receptor beta chains below was sequenced from the same sample in a study of T cells in Graves' hyperthyroidism and ophthalmopathy. RNA transcripts gave rise to amplified TCR beta CDR3 regions. HTBI primers were used for first-round RT-PCR of the TCR CDR3. One entry per CDR3 protein, called by TCRdb with MiXCR from the multiplex PCR reads. The data show approximately 510,000 distinct CDR3 sequences, over 35% seen once. Sequencing was performed on peripheral blood or thyroid tissue (not recorded which). These receptors came from an adult woman with Graves' disease, either hyperthyroidism or ophthalmopathy (not recorded which).

This clonotype was counted between two and nine times. The chain joins TRBV10-3 to TRBJ2-7, with a tentative D call TRBD1 (6 bases). V was clipped by 10 bases and J by 3 bases, with 13 bases between them. The CDR3 covers 12 residues. Germline assignment: CDR1 ENHRY and CDR2 SYGVKD. Written as DNA, the CDR3 is TGTGCCAGCCGAGGACAGAGCTACGAGCAGTACTTC. This sequence encodes CASRGQSYEQYF.

This clonotype appeared many times. The chain employs TRBV20-1 and TRBJ2-6, with a tentative D call TRBD2 (5 bases). This CDR3 has 16 amino acids. From germline, CDR1 is DFQATT and CDR2 SNEGSKA (reference sequence). Between the trimmed V and J ends, which lost 4 bases and 0 bases, there was a span of 13 bases. CDR3 in amino acids: CSATQGSHSGANVLTF. The CDR3 nucleotides read TGCAGTGCTACACAAGGGAGCCACTCTGGGGCCAACGTCCTGACTTTC.

Remarks on this clonotype: The CDR3 end shows no conserved phenylalanine or tryptophan, and so a read error is likely. The limits of the CDR3 on the DNA are not certain, so only TCRdb's listed CDR3 is given. The chain employs TRBV7-2 and TRBJ1-4. The CDR3 numbers 9 amino acids, ends counted. CDR1 is SGHTA, CDR2 FQGNSA, per germline. This chain's CDR3 is CASSPGLAG.

This clonotype has just one count. J is TRBJ1-3 and V is TRBV5-1; 7 nucleotides agree with TRBD1. Germline lookup yields CDR1 SGHRS and CDR2 YFSETQ. CDR3 length equals 16 residues. J was trimmed by 3 bases and V by 1 base; bases with no gene match: 7. CDR3 coding DNA: TGCGCCAGCAGCTTGTGGCCTACAGGGGTTGGAAACACCATATATTTT. Translation gives CASSLWPTGVGNTIYF.

The rearrangement joins TRBV7-2 to TRBJ1-5, with a tentative D call TRBD1 (6 bases). The CDR3 totals 15 residues. V was trimmed by 5 bases and J by 1 base, leaving 12 bases between them. The germline V gene encodes CDR1 SGHTA and CDR2 FQGNSA. The CDR3 DNA is TGTGCCAGCAGCCATGTGGGACAAAGCAATCAGCCCCAGCATTTT. Its translation: CASSHVGQSNQPQHF.

The chain links TRBV29-1 to TRBJ1-2, with D unresolved. The CDR3 has 13 residues. The V and J ends lost 3 bases and 4 bases respectively, with 12 bases between them. CDR1 and CDR2 from the germline V gene are SQVTM and ANQGSEA. As DNA, the CDR3 is TGCAGCGTTGAGCTGGGCGCAGTCTATGGCTACACCTTC. Protein: CSVELGAVYGYTF.

The chain uses TRBV29-1 and TRBJ2-5; 7 nucleotides align to TRBD2. The germline V gene encodes CDR1 SQVTM and CDR2 ANQGSEA. The CDR3 runs 14 residues. The CDR3 protein is CTGGRGSGSETQYF. CDR3 sequence (DNA): TGCACCGGAGGTCGCGGGAGCGGCTCAGAGACCCAGTACTTC.

This clonotype was picked up a small number of times. The rearrangement links TRBV29-1 to TRBJ1-1, with 7 bases identical to TRBD1. Germline values: CDR1 SQVTM, CDR2 ANQGSEA. V was clipped by 5 bases and J by 0 bases; unmatched bases: 9. This CDR3 comprises 15 residues. The chain's CDR3 is CSVRQGGFMNTEAFF. The DNA for the CDR3 is TGCAGCGTTCGACAGGGAGGGTTTATGAACACTGAAGCTTTCTTT. Using reference TRBV29-1 and TRBJ1-1 for the parts outside the CDR3, the full variable domain is SAVISQKPSRDICQRGTSLTIQCQVDSQVTMMFWYRQQPGQSLTLIATANQGSEATYESGFVIDKFPISRPNLTFSTLTVSNMSPEDSSIYLCSVRQGGFMNTEAFFGQGTRLTVV.

The chain links TRBV7-6 to TRBJ1-2, with D possibly matching TRBD1 (6 bases). The CDR3 consists of 13 residues. V was trimmed by 6 bases and J by 4 bases, leaving 12 bases between them. The germline gives CDR1 SGHVS, CDR2 FNYEAQ. CDR3 amino acids: CASRVPGAYGYTF. In DNA form, the CDR3 reads TGTGCCAGCAGGGTCCCAGGGGCCTATGGCTACACCTTC.

The gene calls are TRBV7-9 and TRBJ1-5, with D maybe TRBD1 (5 bases). CDR3 length: 14 residues. The germline gives CDR1 SEHNR, CDR2 FQNEAQ (reference sequence). V was cut by 7 bases and J by 3 bases, with 13 bases left in between. CDR3 amino acids: CASTFGGNNQPQHF. The CDR3 bases are TGTGCCAGCACCTTTGGGGGGAACAATCAGCCCCAGCATTTT.

This chain links TRBV29-1 with TRBJ1-2, with D tentatively TRBD1 (5 bases). The CDR3 is made up of 13 amino acids. Germline-derived CDR1 and CDR2 are SQVTM and ANQGSEA. The germline V and J ends were trimmed by 4 bases and 8 bases, with 17 bases remaining between them. The chain's CDR3 is CSVVGGSRWGYTF. CDR3 DNA sequence: TGCAGCGTTGTGGGGGGTTCTCGCTGGGGCTACACCTTC.

V gene TRBV20-1 combines with J gene TRBJ2-5, with D possibly being TRBD2 (6 bases). Germline values: CDR1 DFQATT, CDR2 SNEGSKA (reference sequence). The length of the CDR3 is 15 residues. Trimming stripped 0 bases from V and 2 bases from J, with 13 bases between. The CDR3 coding sequence is TGCAGTGCTAGAGATCAGGGAGGTCGACAAGAGACCCAGTACTTC. Protein sequence: CSARDQGGRQETQYF.

The chain couples TRBV6-5 to TRBJ2-7, with 12 bases fitting TRBD2. Unmatched junction bases numbered 8, after V lost 4 bases and J lost 4 bases. Germline assignment: CDR1 MNHEY and CDR2 SVGAGI. This CDR3 is built from 16 residues. CDR3 sequence: CASSSPRTSGKYEQYF. CDR3 DNA sequence: TGTGCCAGCAGTTCCCCCCGGACTAGCGGGAAGTACGAGCAGTACTTC.

This clonotype has ten or more counts. The chain is built from TRBV4-1 and TRBJ2-6, with 7 bases that match TRBD1. Germline V lookup: CDR1 MGHRA, CDR2 YSYEKL. Trimming took 6 bases from V and 12 from J; bases not matched to a gene: 14. The CDR3 spans 15 residues. The CDR3 region is CASRLSLGQASVLTF. For the CDR3, the DNA is TGCGCCAGCAGGCTTAGCCTAGGACAGGCTTCCGTCCTGACTTTC.

This clonotype has just a few counts. The CDR3 is CSAQRGADGPYEQYF. In DNA, the CDR3 is TGCAGCGCTCAACGTGGGGCAGACGGGCCTTACGAGCAGTACTTC. This sequence joins TRBV29-1 and TRBJ2-5, with D possibly TRBD1 on 5 matching bases. TRBJ2-7 explains the end of the DNA better; the J call may be wrong. The CDR3 spans 15 residues. CDR1 and CDR2 from the germline V gene are SQVTM and ANQGSEA.

The J gene is TRBJ2-7, the V gene TRBV10-3; tentatively, D is TRBD2 (6 bases). The CDR3 is 12 amino acids. CDR1 is ENHRY, CDR2 SYGVKD, per germline. DNA of the CDR3: TGTGCTAGATCAGTTACGGCGGGGGAGCAGTACTTC. Translation: CARSVTAGEQYF.

This clonotype showed up many times. The chain recombines TRBV7-8 with TRBJ2-5, with D uncertain. With 3 bases removed from V and 2 bases from J, the gap between germline ends came to 7 bases. The CDR3 covers 13 residues. Germline V gene lookup returns CDR1 SGHVS and CDR2 FQNEAQ. DNA for the CDR3: TGTGCCAGCAGCTTTGAACAGCAAGAGACCCAGTACTTC. Translation: CASSFEQQETQYF.

The rearrangement links TRBV6-1 to TRBJ1-2; 7 nucleotides align to TRBD1. This CDR3 comprises 14 residues. The junction had 8 bases not matched to a gene; V was cut back by 5 bases and J by 5 bases. Germline V gene sequence: CDR1 MNHNS, CDR2 SASEGT. CDR3 nucleotides: TGTGCCAGCAGTAAGCCGGGACAGAGGTATGGCTACACCTTC. As protein: CASSKPGQRYGYTF.

This clonotype occurred many times. CDR3 sequence reads: CASSLAMNQPQHF. The CDR3 coding sequence is TGTGCCAGCAGCTTAGCTATGAATCAGCCCCAGCATTTT. This chain connects TRBV7-6 to TRBJ1-5; D not certain. Germline CDR1 is SGHVS and CDR2 is FNYEAQ. The CDR3 totals 13 residues. The V end lost 0 bases, the J end lost 4 bases, and 4 bases lay between the germline ends. The full variable domain, completed using reference TRBV7-6 and TRBJ1-5, is GAGVSQSPRYKVTKRGQDVALRCDPISGHVSLYWYRQALGQGPEFLTYFNYEAQQDKSGLPNDRFSAERPEGSISTLTIQRTEQRDSAMYRCASSLAMNQPQHFGDGTRLSIL.

This clonotype occurred once. This rearrangement joins TRBV9 to TRBJ1-4, with D unresolved. V was trimmed by 3 bases and J by 5 bases, leaving 14 bases between them. CDR1 and CDR2 from the germline V gene are SGDLS and YYNGEE. The CDR3 is 15 amino acids. CDR3 DNA: TGTGCCAGCAGCGGGAACAGAACTTCCAATGAAAAACTGTTTTTT. Translation: CASSGNRTSNEKLFF.

The V call is TRBV19, the J call TRBJ1-2; D is unclear. Germline V gives CDR1 LNHDA, CDR2 SQIVND (reference sequence). The CDR3 sequence is 13 residues long. The V gene lost 3 bases and the J gene lost 10 bases, with 15 bases spanning the gap. The CDR3 sequence is CASSMGWQVNYTF. The CDR3 DNA sequence: TGTGCCAGTAGTATGGGCTGGCAGGTGAACTACACCTTC. The full variable domain, in which reference TRBV19 and TRBJ1-2 provide the parts outside the CDR3, is DGGITQSPKYLFRKEGQNVTLSCEQNLNHDAMYWYRQDPGQGLRLIYYSQIVNDFQKGDIAEGYSVSREKKESFPLTVTSAQKNPTAFYLCASSMGWQVNYTFGSGTRLTVV.

This clonotype was picked up many times. This rearrangement joins TRBV19 to TRBJ2-2; a weak D match, TRBD2 (6 bases). The CDR3 runs to 16 residues. Germline CDR1 reads LNHDA; CDR2 reads SQIVND (reference sequence). V was clipped by 7 bases and J by 2 bases, with 17 bases between them. The CDR3 coding sequence is TGTGCCAGTACTCACAGCGGGTCACTTAACACCGGGGAGCTGTTTTTT. Its protein product is CASTHSGSLNTGELFF.

CDR3: CASSPRAEQTYGYTF. The CDR3 DNA reads TGTGCCAGCAGTCCACGGGCAGAGCAAACCTATGGCTACACCTTC. This sequence joins TRBV11-2 and TRBJ1-2; D is unresolved. Germline-derived CDR1 and CDR2 are SGHAT and FQNNGV. CDR3 length: 15 amino acids. The V end was cut by 6 bases, the J end by 4 bases, with 18 bases between.

In this sample, this clonotype turned up many times. This chain links TRBV20-1 with TRBJ2-5, with D possibly being TRBD1 or TRBD2 (6 bases each). Germline V lookup: CDR1 DFQATT, CDR2 SNEGSKA (reference sequence). The CDR3 totals 13 residues. Trimming removed 6 bases from V and 4 bases from J, with 15 bases in between. The CDR3 region is CSAHEGGAETQYF. In DNA form, the CDR3 reads TGCAGTGCCCACGAGGGGGGTGCAGAGACCCAGTACTTC.

This clonotype has only a few counts. The chain links TRBV29-1 to TRBJ2-7, with 9 bases matching TRBD1. This CDR3 comprises 12 residues. V lost 4 bases to trimming and J lost 4 bases; unmatched junction nucleotides: 2. Germline lookup yields CDR1 SQVTM and CDR2 ANQGSEA. CDR3 bases: TGCAGCGTTGCCGGACAGGGGTACGAGCAGTACTTC. Translation gives CSVAGQGYEQYF.

This clonotype was observed a single time. With a much larger clone just one base away, this may be a read error. The chain has TRBV5-1 and TRBJ2-5; unclear D gene. CDR3 length: 12 amino acids. The germline CDR1 and CDR2 sequences are SGHRS and YFSETQ. In DNA form, the CDR3 reads TGCGCCAGCAGCTTGGGATTGGAGACCCAGTCCTTC. Amino acid sequence: CASSLGLETQSF.

This clonotype was picked up a small number of times. J is TRBJ2-7 and V is TRBV7-9; D gene ambiguous. Germline V gene lookup returns CDR1 SEHNR and CDR2 FQNEAQ (reference sequence). V lost 2 bases and J 2 bases, leaving 7 bases between the germline ends. This CDR3 is built from 13 residues. The CDR3 loop reads CASSLFSTYEQYF. The DNA for the CDR3 is TGTGCCAGCAGCTTATTCTCTACCTACGAGCAGTACTTC.

This clonotype has at least ten counts. The V call is TRBV20-1, the J call TRBJ2-3; perhaps TRBD2 as D (5 bases). The CDR3 loop spans 12 amino acids. Germline assignment: CDR1 DFQATT and CDR2 SNEGSKA (reference sequence). The V end lost 5 bases, the J end lost 5 bases, and 11 bases lay between the germline ends. CDR3 nucleotide sequence: TGCAGTGCTGATGCCCGGGGAGATACGCAGTATTTT. Encoded protein: CSADARGDTQYF.

V gene TRBV2 combines with J gene TRBJ1-1; D perhaps matches TRBD1 (6 bases). This CDR3 has 11 amino acids. The germline V gene encodes CDR1 SNHLY and CDR2 FYNNEI. Trimming pared 6 bases from V and 7 bases from J, leaving 9 bases between. The CDR3 coding sequence is TGTGCCAGCAGAGGACAGTTTGAAGCTTTCTTT. Translated, it gives CASRGQFEAFF.

This clonotype was counted at least ten times. This chain links TRBV9 with TRBJ2-7, with D possibly being TRBD1 (5 bases). Germline CDR1 reads SGDLS; CDR2 reads YYNGEE. V gave up 0 bases and J gave up 2 bases, with 12 bases separating them. The CDR3 sequence is 15 residues long. The CDR3 protein is CASSVAPGSTYEQYF. DNA of the CDR3: TGTGCCAGCAGCGTAGCCCCAGGGTCCACCTACGAGCAGTACTTC. Combining the CDR3 with reference TRBV9 and TRBJ2-7 gives the whole variable domain DSGVTQTPKHLITATGQRVTLRCSPRSGDLSVYWYQQSLDQGLQFLIQYYNGEERAKGNILERFSAQQFPDLHSELNLSSLELGDSALYFCASSVAPGSTYEQYFGPGTRLTVT.

This clonotype was recorded at least ten times. The V call is TRBV20-1, the J call TRBJ1-3; D not resolved. Trimming took 1 base from V and 7 from J, leaving 20 bases between them. The CDR3 sequence is 16 residues long. The V gene's germline CDR1 is DFQATT and CDR2 SNEGSKA (reference sequence). The CDR3 bases are TGCAGTGCTAGAGGCGTTTCTGGGCTCGGACTCAACACCATATATTTT. Its protein product is CSARGVSGLGLNTIYF.

This chain uses TRBV27 with TRBJ2-7; D ambiguous. The CDR3 is 14 amino acids. Germline lookup yields CDR1 MNHEY and CDR2 SMNVEV (reference sequence). The V end was cut by 3 bases, the J end by 4 bases, with 13 bases between. The CDR3 DNA reads as TGTGCCAGCAGTTTCAAGGCAGACTCATACGAGCAGTACTTC. As protein: CASSFKADSYEQYF.